The T cell receptor (beta chain) under discussion was sequenced for a study of blood T cells in healthy people across ages. The sample holds many counts of this clonotype. V trimming: 1 base; J trimming: 3 bases; junction bases outside the gene matches: 14. The CDR3 runs to 20 residues. CDR1 is SGHKS and CDR2 is YYEKEE in the germline V gene (reference sequence). The use of a sample-barcoded 5' primer and a J-beta primer mix characterized a second PCR of roughly 6 to 12 cycles. TCRdb reprocessed the 5' RACE reads via MiXCR and lists one record per CDR3 protein. The sample contains more than 800,000 distinct CDR3 sequences, more than 25% of which appear only once.

Specimen: blood. The TCR comes from a woman older than 75 in good health. This chain links TRBV5-5 with TRBJ2-4, with 12 positions matching TRBD2. In DNA form, the CDR3 reads TGTGCCAGCAGCTTGACGCTCCTAGCGGGGGGGCTTCTGATCAAAAACATTCAGTACTTC. This codes for CASSLTLLAGGLLIKNIQYF.